This is a list of T cell receptor beta chains from one sample in a study of T cell repertoires in cytomegalovirus infection. MiXCR, run by TCRdb on the reads, gives a single entry per CDR3 protein. The sample lists roughly 230,000 distinct CDR3 sequences, roughly 12% occurring once. Specimen: PBMCs. The receptors originated from a human donor in good health (CMV status not recorded). Some clones in this sample may be carry-over from other donors' samples. Both conserved end residues are part of each CDR3. Each record gives: V gene, CDR3 length, clone size, J gene, D gene, CDR3 DNA, CDR3 protein. The D gene is left open where the match is weak. Expanded clones get a size class; other rows say once, few or many, or leave the size out.

v_call: TRBV23-1; cdr3_length: 13; clone_size: few; j_call: TRBJ2-1; d_call: .; cdr3_nt: TGCGCCATACCTACTCCCTCCATTGGTGAGCAGTTCTTC; cdr3_aa: CAIPTPSIGEQFF
v_call: TRBV2; cdr3_length: 13; clone_size: many; j_call: TRBJ1-6; d_call: .; cdr3_nt: TGTGCCAGCAGTGAAGACCATAGATCACCCCTCCACTTT; cdr3_aa: CASSEDHRSPLHF
v_call: TRBV7-8; cdr3_length: 17; clone_size: many; j_call: TRBJ2-1; d_call: .; cdr3_nt: TGTGCCAGCAGCTTAGGGGGGGTAACCCCTTGGAACAATGAGCAGTTCTTC; cdr3_aa: CASSLGGVTPWNNEQFF
v_call: TRBV4-2; cdr3_length: 18; clone_size: .; j_call: TRBJ2-3; d_call: TRBD2; cdr3_nt: TGTGCCAGCAGCCAAGGCAGAGGCGGGGGGAGTAACACAGATACGCAGTATTTT; cdr3_aa: CASSQGRGGGSNTDTQYF
v_call: TRBV7-2; cdr3_length: 15; clone_size: many; j_call: TRBJ1-1; d_call: .; cdr3_nt: TGTGCCAGCAGCTTGTCAGGAAAGGGGGACACTGAAGCTTTCTTT; cdr3_aa: CASSLSGKGDTEAFF
v_call: TRBV11-2; cdr3_length: 18; clone_size: many; j_call: TRBJ2-1; d_call: TRBD2; cdr3_nt: TGTGCCAGCAGCTCCTTGGCTAGCGGGAGATCCCGGCGGGGGGAGCAGTTCTTC; cdr3_aa: CASSSLASGRSRRGEQFF
v_call: TRBV28; cdr3_length: 14; clone_size: many; j_call: TRBJ2-7; d_call: .; cdr3_nt: TGTGCCAGCAGTTTATGGGGGGGCTCCTACGAGCAGTACTTC; cdr3_aa: CASSLWGGSYEQYF
v_call: TRBV6-2/TRBV6-3; cdr3_length: 15; clone_size: few; j_call: TRBJ2-5; d_call: .; cdr3_nt: TGTGCCAGCAGTACCCCTCTGACGGTCCAAGAGACCCAGTACTTC; cdr3_aa: CASSTPLTVQETQYF
v_call: TRBV7-2; cdr3_length: 15; clone_size: many; j_call: TRBJ2-2; d_call: TRBD2; cdr3_nt: TGTGCCAGCAGCCCAGCGGGAGGGCCGGACGGGGAGCTGTTTTTT; cdr3_aa: CASSPAGGPDGELFF
v_call: TRBV5-1; cdr3_length: 19; clone_size: .; j_call: TRBJ2-4; d_call: TRBD2; cdr3_nt: TGCGCCAGCAGCTCTTCTAGCGGGAGTGAGGAAAAAGAGAAAAACATTCGGTACTTC; cdr3_aa: CASSSSSGSEEKEKNIRYF
v_call: TRBV7-2; cdr3_length: 17; clone_size: .; j_call: TRBJ2-3; d_call: TRBD2; cdr3_nt: TGTGCCAGCGGGCGGCTAGCGGGGGGAGTAAGCACAGATACGCAGTATTTT; cdr3_aa: CASGRLAGGVSTDTQYF
v_call: TRBV7-8; cdr3_length: 14; clone_size: many; j_call: TRBJ2-3; d_call: TRBD1; cdr3_nt: TGTGCCAGCAGCCCCCAGGGGGACACAGATACGCAGTATTTT; cdr3_aa: CASSPQGDTDTQYF
v_call: TRBV30; cdr3_length: 11; clone_size: many; j_call: TRBJ1-2; d_call: .; cdr3_nt: TGTGCCTGGAGCCAGGGGCATGGCTACACCTTC; cdr3_aa: CAWSQGHGYTF
v_call: TRBV6-2/TRBV6-3; cdr3_length: 18; clone_size: few; j_call: TRBJ2-3; d_call: .; cdr3_nt: TGTGCCAGCAGTTCGACTCAGAGGGGGACCTCCAGCCCCGATACGCAGTATTTT; cdr3_aa: CASSSTQRGTSSPDTQYF
v_call: TRBV7-2; cdr3_length: 17; clone_size: few; j_call: TRBJ1-3; d_call: .; cdr3_nt: TGTGCCAGCAGCTTAAGGCCCAGGGGTGTAAGCGGAAACACCATATATTTT; cdr3_aa: CASSLRPRGVSGNTIYF
v_call: TRBV4-3; cdr3_length: 14; clone_size: .; j_call: TRBJ2-1; d_call: .; cdr3_nt: TGCGCCAGCAGCCAAGATATGCAGGGACATGAGCAGTTCTTC; cdr3_aa: CASSQDMQGHEQFF
v_call: TRBV6-2/TRBV6-3; cdr3_length: 15; clone_size: few; j_call: TRBJ2-6; d_call: .; cdr3_nt: TGTGCCAGCACCCCCAGGTCGGGTGGGGCCAACGTCCTGACTTTC; cdr3_aa: CASTPRSGGANVLTF
v_call: TRBV12-3/TRBV12-4; cdr3_length: 14; clone_size: few; j_call: TRBJ2-7; d_call: TRBD1; cdr3_nt: TGTGCCAGCATCACGGACAGGGCCCTTGGAGAGCAGTACTTC; cdr3_aa: CASITDRALGEQYF
v_call: TRBV28; cdr3_length: 14; clone_size: few; j_call: TRBJ2-5; d_call: .; cdr3_nt: TGTGCCAGCAGTCCCATTGGCCTGGGGGAGACCCAGTACTTC; cdr3_aa: CASSPIGLGETQYF
v_call: TRBV7-9; cdr3_length: 18; clone_size: many; j_call: TRBJ1-3; d_call: TRBD1; cdr3_nt: TGTGCCAGCAGTCCAGGGGGCTCAGACTCTACCTCTGGAAACACCATATATTTT; cdr3_aa: CASSPGGSDSTSGNTIYF
v_call: TRBV28; cdr3_length: 13; clone_size: few; j_call: TRBJ2-7; d_call: .; cdr3_nt: TGTGCCAGCAGCCCCCCCCAGGTTGGGGAGCAGTACTTC; cdr3_aa: CASSPPQVGEQYF
v_call: TRBV20-1; cdr3_length: 14; clone_size: few; j_call: TRBJ1-6; d_call: TRBD1; cdr3_nt: TGCAGTGCTAGAGCGACAGGGGGAAACTCACCCCTCCACTTT; cdr3_aa: CSARATGGNSPLHF
v_call: TRBV11-2; cdr3_length: 14; clone_size: .; j_call: TRBJ1-6; d_call: .; cdr3_nt: TGTGCCAGCAGCTTTGAACGGTATAATTCACCCCTCCACTTT; cdr3_aa: CASSFERYNSPLHF
v_call: TRBV28; cdr3_length: 15; clone_size: .; j_call: TRBJ1-2; d_call: TRBD1; cdr3_nt: TGTGCCAGCAGTGTGGGAGCAGGGGGCGACTATGGCTACACCTTC; cdr3_aa: CASSVGAGGDYGYTF
v_call: TRBV7-8; cdr3_length: 18; clone_size: many; j_call: TRBJ1-5; d_call: .; cdr3_nt: TGTGCCAGCAGCTTAGACTCAAGACAGCCCTATAGCAATCAGCCCCAGCATTTT; cdr3_aa: CASSLDSRQPYSNQPQHF
v_call: TRBV20-1; cdr3_length: 11; clone_size: many; j_call: TRBJ2-5; d_call: .; cdr3_nt: TGCAGCACTAGCAAGCGAGAGACCCAGTACTTC; cdr3_aa: CSTSKRETQYF
v_call: TRBV4-3; cdr3_length: 15; clone_size: .; j_call: TRBJ2-7; d_call: .; cdr3_nt: TGCGCCAGCAGCCAAGGTCCGGGAGACACCTACGAGCAGTACTTC; cdr3_aa: CASSQGPGDTYEQYF
v_call: TRBV7-2; cdr3_length: 16; clone_size: many; j_call: TRBJ2-7; d_call: TRBD1; cdr3_nt: TGTGCCAGCAGCTCCCAGGGGGCGGGATCTAGCTTAGAGCAGTACTTC; cdr3_aa: CASSSQGAGSSLEQYF
v_call: TRBV7-3; cdr3_length: 15; clone_size: many; j_call: TRBJ2-2; d_call: TRBD1; cdr3_nt: TGTGCCAGCAGCTTGGACAGGGGGCTTTCCGGGGAGCTGTTTTTT; cdr3_aa: CASSLDRGLSGELFF
v_call: TRBV20-1; cdr3_length: 15; clone_size: .; j_call: TRBJ2-3; d_call: .; cdr3_nt: TGCAGTGCTAGAGCGTTCAGTTCAGCCACAGATACGCAGTATTTT; cdr3_aa: CSARAFSSATDTQYF
v_call: TRBV20-1; cdr3_length: 14; clone_size: many; j_call: TRBJ2-1; d_call: .; cdr3_nt: TGCAGTGGGACCCCCCCCCTCTCCTACAATGAGCAGTTCTTC; cdr3_aa: CSGTPPLSYNEQFF
v_call: TRBV6-1; cdr3_length: 14; clone_size: few; j_call: TRBJ2-5; d_call: TRBD1; cdr3_nt: TGTGCCAGCAGTTTAGGGGGCATGGGGGAGACCCAGTACTTC; cdr3_aa: CASSLGGMGETQYF
v_call: TRBV28; cdr3_length: 14; clone_size: many; j_call: TRBJ2-1; d_call: TRBD2; cdr3_nt: TGTGCCAGCAGTTTCTCTAGCGGGAGGGGTGAGCAGTTCTTC; cdr3_aa: CASSFSSGRGEQFF
v_call: TRBV7-2; cdr3_length: 12; clone_size: many; j_call: TRBJ2-2; d_call: .; cdr3_nt: TGTGCCAGCAGCTTAAGGGGAAGGGAGCTGTTTTTT; cdr3_aa: CASSLRGRELFF
v_call: TRBV7-2; cdr3_length: 17; clone_size: many; j_call: TRBJ2-1; d_call: TRBD2; cdr3_nt: TGTGCCAGCAGCTCGGGACTAGCGGGGGGGCTGGGAAATGAGCAGTTCTTC; cdr3_aa: CASSSGLAGGLGNEQFF
v_call: TRBV28; cdr3_length: 15; clone_size: many; j_call: TRBJ2-7; d_call: TRBD1; cdr3_nt: TGTGCCAGCAGCAAGGACAGGAGGCGAAACTACGAGCAGTACTTC; cdr3_aa: CASSKDRRRNYEQYF
v_call: TRBV28; cdr3_length: 12; clone_size: many; j_call: TRBJ1-1; d_call: .; cdr3_nt: TGTGCCAGCAGTCTTACGCGGACTGAAGCTTTCTTT; cdr3_aa: CASSLTRTEAFF
v_call: TRBV6-5; cdr3_length: 17; clone_size: many; j_call: TRBJ2-6; d_call: TRBD1; cdr3_nt: TGTGCCAGCAGTTTGCGGACAGGGGTGGCTGGGGCCAACGTCCTGACTTTC; cdr3_aa: CASSLRTGVAGANVLTF
v_call: TRBV5-1; cdr3_length: 15; clone_size: few; j_call: TRBJ2-7; d_call: TRBD1; cdr3_nt: TGCGCCAGCAGCCTCCCGGGACAGGGTTTGCACGAGCAGTACTTC; cdr3_aa: CASSLPGQGLHEQYF
v_call: TRBV5-1; cdr3_length: 14; clone_size: .; j_call: TRBJ1-1; d_call: TRBD1; cdr3_nt: TGCGCCAGCAGCATACGACAGGGGGACACTGAAGCTTTCTTT; cdr3_aa: CASSIRQGDTEAFF
v_call: TRBV19; cdr3_length: 14; clone_size: .; j_call: TRBJ2-7; d_call: TRBD1; cdr3_nt: TGTGCCAGTAGTATAGTAGGGACAGAGGCCGAGCAGTACTTC; cdr3_aa: CASSIVGTEAEQYF
v_call: TRBV6-1; cdr3_length: 14; clone_size: few; j_call: TRBJ2-2; d_call: .; cdr3_nt: TGTGCCAGTTCATGGGACGTGAACACCGGGGAGCTGTTTTTT; cdr3_aa: CASSWDVNTGELFF
v_call: TRBV29-1; cdr3_length: 12; clone_size: many; j_call: TRBJ2-7; d_call: TRBD1; cdr3_nt: TGCAGCGTCCTGGACAGGGGCGAAGAGCAGTACTTC; cdr3_aa: CSVLDRGEEQYF
v_call: TRBV4-3; cdr3_length: 16; clone_size: .; j_call: TRBJ1-6; d_call: TRBD1; cdr3_nt: TGCGCCAGCAGCCAAGATCAGGGGGCGAGGAATTCACCCCTCCACTTT; cdr3_aa: CASSQDQGARNSPLHF
v_call: TRBV7-2; cdr3_length: 15; clone_size: many; j_call: TRBJ2-7; d_call: TRBD2; cdr3_nt: TGTGCCAGCGGAGTGACTAGCGGGAGGGAGAACGAGCAGTACTTC; cdr3_aa: CASGVTSGRENEQYF
v_call: TRBV10-3; cdr3_length: 14; clone_size: once; j_call: TRBJ2-5; d_call: .; cdr3_nt: TGTGCCACCAGTGAGGCGTCGAGCCAAGAGACCCAGTACTTC; cdr3_aa: CATSEASSQETQYF
v_call: TRBV12-3/TRBV12-4; cdr3_length: 15; clone_size: many; j_call: TRBJ2-7; d_call: .; cdr3_nt: TGTGCCAGCAGTTTAGCTAGGGGACAAAACTACGAGCAGTACTTC; cdr3_aa: CASSLARGQNYEQYF